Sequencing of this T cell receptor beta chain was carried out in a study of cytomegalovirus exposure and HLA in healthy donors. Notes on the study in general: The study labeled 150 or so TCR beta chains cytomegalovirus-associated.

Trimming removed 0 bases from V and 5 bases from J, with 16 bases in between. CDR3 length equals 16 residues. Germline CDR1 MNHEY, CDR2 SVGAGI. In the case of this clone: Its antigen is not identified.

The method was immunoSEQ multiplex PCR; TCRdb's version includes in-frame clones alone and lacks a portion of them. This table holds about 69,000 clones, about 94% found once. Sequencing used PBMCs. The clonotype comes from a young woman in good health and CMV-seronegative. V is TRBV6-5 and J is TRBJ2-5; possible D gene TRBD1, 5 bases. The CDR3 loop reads CASSYSITPGPETQYF. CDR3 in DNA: TGTGCCAGCAGTTACTCGATCACCCCAGGGCCGGAGACCCAGTACTTC.